This T cell receptor beta chain was documented in a study of cytomegalovirus exposure and HLA in healthy donors. Study-level findings and limits: Rare sequences made up most TCRs, while some public TCRs were found in many donors. Researchers reported in a later analysis that common viral pathogens appeared linked to several top clusters.

Germline CDR1 MNHEY, CDR2 SMNVEV (reference sequence). The V gene end was trimmed by 5 bases and the J gene end by 0 bases; junction bases not matched to a gene: 3. The CDR3 is 14 residues long. Turning to this clone: The antigen is not known.

PCR employed 60 Vbeta and 13 Jbeta primers. Profiled with immunoSEQ multiplex PCR; TCRdb holds only in-frame clones, not every one. The sample spans 60,000 to 70,000 clones; the ten largest clones claim approximately 16%. The V gene is TRBV27, the J gene TRBJ2-7, with 8 bases lining up with TRBD1. The receptor's source is a boy between 5 and 17 years old in good health and CMV-seronegative. The sample taken for sequencing was PBMCs. The CDR3 loop reads CASSLGQGSYEQYF. The CDR3 DNA sequence: TGTGCCAGCAGTCTCGGACAGGGCTCCTACGAGCAGTACTTC.